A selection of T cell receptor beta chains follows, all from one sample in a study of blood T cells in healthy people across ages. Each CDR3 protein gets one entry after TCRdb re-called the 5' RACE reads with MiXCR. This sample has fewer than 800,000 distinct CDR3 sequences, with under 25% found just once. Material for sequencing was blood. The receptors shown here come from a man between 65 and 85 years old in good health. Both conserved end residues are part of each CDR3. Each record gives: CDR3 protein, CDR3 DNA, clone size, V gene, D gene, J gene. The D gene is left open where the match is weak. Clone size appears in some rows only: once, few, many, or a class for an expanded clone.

CSARGLQGNYNEQFF TGCAGTGCTAGAGGGTTGCAGGGGAATTACAATGAGCAGTTCTTC NA TRBV20-1 NA TRBJ2-1
CASSPKMALAGIQETQYF TGTGCCAGCAGCCCAAAGATGGCGCTAGCGGGGATCCAAGAGACCCAGTACTTC NA TRBV11-2 TRBD2 TRBJ2-5
CATSRVGGTNEKLFF TGTGCCACCAGCAGAGTGGGGGGAACTAATGAAAAACTGTTTTTT few TRBV15 NA TRBJ1-4
CASSQDPGSTYEQYF TGCGCCAGCAGCCAAGATCCAGGGAGTACCTACGAGCAGTACTTC many TRBV4-3 NA TRBJ2-7
CASSPWGAGDNYGYTF TGTGCCAGCAGTCCTTGGGGGGCAGGGGATAACTATGGCTACACCTTC NA TRBV12-3/TRBV12-4 NA TRBJ1-2
CASRTQETQYF TGTGCCAGCAGGACCCAAGAGACCCAGTACTTC many TRBV28 NA TRBJ2-5
CAITESSNTGELFF TGTGCCATCACCGAGTCGTCGAACACCGGGGAGCTGTTTTTT NA TRBV10-3 NA TRBJ2-2
CATSRGSWAGTLYGYTF TGTGCCACCAGCAGAGGATCCTGGGCAGGGACCCTCTATGGCTACACCTTC once TRBV15 NA TRBJ1-2
CSVETRASGRGLDTQYF TGCAGCGTTGAAACTCGGGCTAGCGGGAGAGGTCTAGATACGCAGTATTTT NA TRBV29-1 TRBD2 TRBJ2-3
CSARGAREAHGEQYF TGCAGTGCTAGAGGAGCGCGGGAGGCCCACGGCGAGCAGTACTTC NA TRBV20-1 TRBD2 TRBJ2-7
CASSLAGTSGSETQYF TGTGCCAGCAGCTTAGCGGGGACTAGCGGGAGCGAGACCCAGTACTTC few TRBV11-2 TRBD2 TRBJ2-5
CASSLDRSQETQYF TGTGCCAGCAGCTTAGACAGAAGTCAAGAGACCCAGTACTTC NA TRBV7-2 NA TRBJ2-5
CASSIESGRFQEAQYF TGTGCCAGTAGTATAGAGTCGGGACGCTTCCAAGAGGCCCAGTACTTC NA TRBV19 NA TRBJ2-5
CASCFVSNNEQFF TGTGCCAGCTGTTTCGTCTCGAACAATGAGCAGTTCTTC NA TRBV2 NA TRBJ2-1
CAWSAGYNEQFF TGTGCCTGGAGTGCCGGCTACAATGAGCAGTTCTTC few TRBV30 NA TRBJ2-1
CASSLGVRELFF TGTGCCAGCAGCTTGGGGGTTCGGGAGCTGTTTTTT few TRBV13 NA TRBJ2-2
CASSLAGTHYEQYF TGTGCCAGCAGCTTAGCCGGGACTCACTACGAGCAGTACTTC NA TRBV7-9 NA TRBJ2-7
CAGSSLAGEGEQYF TGTGCCGGCAGTTCCCTAGCGGGAGAGGGCGAGCAGTACTTC NA TRBV7-2 TRBD2 TRBJ2-7
CASSLALDSNNEKLFF TGCGCCAGCAGCTTGGCCCTGGACAGCAATAATGAAAAACTGTTTTTT many TRBV5-1 NA TRBJ1-4
CSARDGSGSGTDTQYF TGCAGTGCTAGAGATGGTAGCGGGAGTGGCACAGATACGCAGTATTTT NA TRBV20-1 TRBD2 TRBJ2-3
CSVARTETRANEKLFF TGCAGCGTTGCCAGGACGGAAACGAGAGCTAATGAAAAACTGTTTTTT NA TRBV29-1 NA TRBJ1-4
CASSWGQGLEETQYF TGTGCCAGCAGTTGGGGACAGGGATTAGAGGAGACCCAGTACTTC NA TRBV12-3/TRBV12-4 TRBD1 TRBJ2-5
CASRYTPGQSTDTQYF TGTGCCAGCAGGTATACTCCGGGACAGAGCACAGATACGCAGTATTTT NA TRBV28 TRBD1 TRBJ2-3
CASNRGSGETQYF TGTGCCAGCAATCGGGGCTCTGGTGAGACCCAGTACTTC many TRBV14 NA TRBJ2-5
CASSVSPGVQETQYF TGTGCCAGCAGCGTATCCCCAGGGGTTCAAGAGACCCAGTACTTC many TRBV9 NA TRBJ2-5
CASSLVSGRTDTQYF TGCGCCAGCAGCTTGGTAAGCGGGAGAACAGATACGCAGTATTTT NA TRBV5-1 TRBD2 TRBJ2-3
CASSQLAGDNEQFF TGTGCCAGCAGCCAACTAGCGGGGGACAATGAGCAGTTCTTC NA TRBV7-6 TRBD2 TRBJ2-1
CASSLGQLGVETQYF TGTGCCAGCAGCTTGGGACAGTTGGGCGTGGAGACCCAGTACTTC many TRBV11-2 TRBD1 TRBJ2-5
CASSIRDSWAAWETQYF TGTGCCAGCAGCATCCGGGACTCCTGGGCAGCGTGGGAGACCCAGTACTTC NA TRBV7-8 NA TRBJ2-5
CASRFFTGKSHQPQHF TGTGCAAGTCGCTTCTTTACAGGGAAATCGCATCAGCCCCAGCATTTT NA TRBV12-2 NA TRBJ1-5
CASSYSGTGASTDTQYF TGTGCCAGCAGTTACTCGGGGACAGGGGCTTCCACAGATACGCAGTATTTT NA TRBV6-5 TRBD1 TRBJ2-3
CASSPDPSSYNEQFF TGTGCCAGCAGCCCGGACCCTAGCTCCTACAATGAGCAGTTCTTC NA TRBV12-3/TRBV12-4 NA TRBJ2-1
CASSYGTLGEQYF TGTGCCAGCAGCTATGGGACCCTCGGGGAGCAGTACTTC NA TRBV5-5 NA TRBJ2-7
CASSDNRGRTEAFF TGTGCCAGCAGTGATAACAGGGGGAGAACTGAAGCTTTCTTT few TRBV6-1 TRBD1 TRBJ1-1
CASKGTSGRVGYNEQFF TGTGCCAGCAAGGGGACTAGCGGGAGAGTTGGCTACAATGAGCAGTTCTTC once TRBV6-1 TRBD2 TRBJ2-1
CSARDRRQGNTGELFF TGCAGTGCTAGAGACCGTCGCCAGGGCAACACCGGGGAGCTGTTTTTT many TRBV20-1 NA TRBJ2-2
CASSQVTGGNYGYTF TGTGCCAGCAGCCAAGTTACAGGAGGTAACTATGGCTACACCTTC few TRBV3-1 NA TRBJ1-2
CASTSGTNYGYTF TGTGCCAGCACCTCCGGGACGAACTATGGCTACACCTTC NA TRBV6-5 NA TRBJ1-2
CASRDGRSYNEQFF TGTGCCAGCCGGGACGGGAGATCTTACAATGAGCAGTTCTTC NA TRBV6-1 NA TRBJ2-1
CASSQDRNYEQYF TGCGCCAGCAGCCAAGATCGTAATTACGAGCAGTACTTC many TRBV4-3 NA TRBJ2-7